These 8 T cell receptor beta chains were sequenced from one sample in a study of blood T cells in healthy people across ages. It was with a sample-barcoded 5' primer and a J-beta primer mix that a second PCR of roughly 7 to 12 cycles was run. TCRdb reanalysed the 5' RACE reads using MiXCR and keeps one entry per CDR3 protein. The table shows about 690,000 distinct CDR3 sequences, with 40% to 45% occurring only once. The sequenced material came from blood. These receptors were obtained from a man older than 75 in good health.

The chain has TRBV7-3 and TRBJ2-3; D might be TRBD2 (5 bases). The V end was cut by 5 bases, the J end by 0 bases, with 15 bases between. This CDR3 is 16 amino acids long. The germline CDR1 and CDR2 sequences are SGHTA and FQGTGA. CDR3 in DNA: TGTGCCAGCAGCCGTACTAGGAGCGTCAGCACAGATACGCAGTATTTT. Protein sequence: CASSRTRSVSTDTQYF.

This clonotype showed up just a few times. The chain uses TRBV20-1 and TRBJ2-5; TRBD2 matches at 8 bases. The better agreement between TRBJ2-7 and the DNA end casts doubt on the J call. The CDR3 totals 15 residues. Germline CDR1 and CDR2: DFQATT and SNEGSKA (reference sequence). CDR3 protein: CSAAPTKRELDEQYF. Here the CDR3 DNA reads TGCAGTGCGGCCCCGACTAAGCGGGAGCTTGACGAGCAGTACTTC.

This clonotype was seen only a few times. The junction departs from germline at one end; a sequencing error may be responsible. The CDR3 protein is CASSLATGAPPHF. The CDR3 DNA reads TGTGCCAGCAGTCTGGCGACTGGGGCACCCCCCCACTTT. The V gene is TRBV6-5, the J gene TRBJ1-6, with a weak D call TRBD1 (5 bases). CDR1 is MNHEY, CDR2 SVGAGI, per germline. This CDR3 is 13 amino acids long.

CDR3 sequence reads: CASSQVLGLGFTGELFF. The CDR3, as DNA: TGCGCCAGCAGCCAAGTCTTAGGACTAGGCTTTACCGGGGAGCTGTTTTTT. This chain uses TRBV4-1 with TRBJ2-2; 7 bases map to TRBD2. With 1 base clipped from V and 5 bases from J, the junction kept 10 bases outside the gene matches. The CDR3 consists of 17 residues. Per the germline V gene, CDR1 is MGHRA and CDR2 is YSYEKL.

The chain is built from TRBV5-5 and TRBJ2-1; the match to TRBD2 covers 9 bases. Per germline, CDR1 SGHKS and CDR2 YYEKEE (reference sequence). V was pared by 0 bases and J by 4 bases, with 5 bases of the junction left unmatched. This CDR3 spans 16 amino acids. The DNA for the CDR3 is TGTGCCAGCAGCTTGGCTCTAGCGGGGAGTTACAATGAGCAGTTCTTC. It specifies CASSLALAGSYNEQFF.

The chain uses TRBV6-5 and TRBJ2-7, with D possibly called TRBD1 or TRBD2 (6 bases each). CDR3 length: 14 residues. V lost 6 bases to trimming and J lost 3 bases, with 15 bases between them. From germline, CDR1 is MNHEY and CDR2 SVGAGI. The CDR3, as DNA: TGTGCCAGCAGCAGGGGACTCAAGGACTACGAGCAGTACTTC. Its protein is CASSRGLKDYEQYF.

The CDR3 loop reads CASSLEGTGQETQYF. CDR3 coding DNA: TGTGCCAGCAGTTTAGAGGGAACAGGCCAAGAGACCCAGTACTTC. The chain carries TRBV28 and TRBJ2-5; TRBD1 or TRBD2 may be the D gene (5 bases each). CDR3 size: 15 residues. From germline, CDR1 is MDHEN and CDR2 SYDVKM. V dropped 2 bases and J dropped 1 base, with 11 bases sitting between them.

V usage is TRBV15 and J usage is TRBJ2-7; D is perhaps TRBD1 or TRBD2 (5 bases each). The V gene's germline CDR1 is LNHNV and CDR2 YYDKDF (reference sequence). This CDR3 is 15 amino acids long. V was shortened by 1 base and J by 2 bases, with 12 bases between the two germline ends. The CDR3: CATSRGGDKTYEQYF. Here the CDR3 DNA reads TGTGCCACCAGCAGAGGAGGGGATAAGACCTACGAGCAGTACTTC.